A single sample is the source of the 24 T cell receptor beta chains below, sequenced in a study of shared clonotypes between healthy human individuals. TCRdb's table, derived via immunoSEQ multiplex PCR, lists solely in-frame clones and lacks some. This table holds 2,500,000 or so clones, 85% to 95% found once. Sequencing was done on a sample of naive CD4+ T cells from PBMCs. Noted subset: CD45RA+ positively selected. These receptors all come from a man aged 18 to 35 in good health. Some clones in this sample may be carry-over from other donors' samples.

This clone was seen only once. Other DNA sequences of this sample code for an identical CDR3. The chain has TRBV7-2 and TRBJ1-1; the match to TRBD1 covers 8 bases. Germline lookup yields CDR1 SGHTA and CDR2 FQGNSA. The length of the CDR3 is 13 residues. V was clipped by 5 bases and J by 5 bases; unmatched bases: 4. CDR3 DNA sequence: TGTGCCAGCAGCCTTAGACAGGGGACTGAAGCTTTCTTT. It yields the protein CASSLRQGTEAFF.

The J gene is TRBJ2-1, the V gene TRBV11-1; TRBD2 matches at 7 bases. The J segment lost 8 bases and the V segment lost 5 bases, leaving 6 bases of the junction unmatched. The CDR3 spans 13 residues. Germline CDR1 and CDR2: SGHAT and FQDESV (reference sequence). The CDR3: CASSTGLVHEQFF. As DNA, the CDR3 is TGTGCCAGCAGCACCGGACTAGTCCATGAGCAGTTCTTC. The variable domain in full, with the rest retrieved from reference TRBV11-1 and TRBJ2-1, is EAEVAQSPRYKITEKSQAVAFWCDPISGHATLYWYRQILGQGPELLVQFQDESVVDDSQLPKDRFSAERLKGVDSTLKIQPAELGDSAMYLCASSTGLVHEQFFGPGTRLTVL.

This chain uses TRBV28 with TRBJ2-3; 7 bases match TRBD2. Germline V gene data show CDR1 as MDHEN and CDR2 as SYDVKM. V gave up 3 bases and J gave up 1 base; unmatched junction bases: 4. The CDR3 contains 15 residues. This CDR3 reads CASSFMLAGTDTQYF. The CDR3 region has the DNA TGTGCCAGCAGTTTCATGCTAGCGGGCACAGATACGCAGTATTTT.

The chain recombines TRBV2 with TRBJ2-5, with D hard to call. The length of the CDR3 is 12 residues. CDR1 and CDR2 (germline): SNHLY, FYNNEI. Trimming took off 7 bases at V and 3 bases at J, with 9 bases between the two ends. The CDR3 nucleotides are TGTGCCAGCAATACAAGAAAAGAGACCCAGTACTTC. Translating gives CASNTRKETQYF.

DNA for the CDR3: TGCGCCAGCAGCTTGGAAGGGAAAAACACAGATACGCAGTATTTT. Its translation: CASSLEGKNTDTQYF. The J gene is TRBJ2-3, the V gene TRBV5-1; D is uncertain. Looked up from germline, CDR1 is SGHRS and CDR2 is YFSETQ. Deletions cut 0 bases from V and 2 bases from J, with 10 bases between. This CDR3 comprises 15 residues.

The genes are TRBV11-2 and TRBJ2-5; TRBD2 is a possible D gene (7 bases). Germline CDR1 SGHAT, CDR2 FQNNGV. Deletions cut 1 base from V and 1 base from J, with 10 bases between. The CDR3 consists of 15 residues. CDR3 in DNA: TGTGCCAGCAGCTTAGTGCGGGGGCCCCAAGAGACCCAGTACTTC. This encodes CASSLVRGPQETQYF.

The CDR3 DNA is TGTGCCAGCAGTGAAAAGCGGGGATCCTACAATGAGCAGTTCTTC. It is translated as CASSEKRGSYNEQFF. The chain employs TRBV2 and TRBJ2-1, with TRBD2 matching 7 bases. The junction had 2 bases not matched to a gene; V was cut back by 2 bases and J by 1 base. CDR3 length equals 15 residues. Germline V gene data show CDR1 as SNHLY and CDR2 as FYNNEI.

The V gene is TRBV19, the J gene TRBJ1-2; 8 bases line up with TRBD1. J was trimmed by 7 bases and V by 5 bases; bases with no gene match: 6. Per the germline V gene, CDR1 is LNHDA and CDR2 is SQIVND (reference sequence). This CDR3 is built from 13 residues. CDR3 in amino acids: CASSPDRGRGYTF. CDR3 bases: TGTGCCAGTAGTCCCGACAGGGGCCGTGGCTACACCTTC.

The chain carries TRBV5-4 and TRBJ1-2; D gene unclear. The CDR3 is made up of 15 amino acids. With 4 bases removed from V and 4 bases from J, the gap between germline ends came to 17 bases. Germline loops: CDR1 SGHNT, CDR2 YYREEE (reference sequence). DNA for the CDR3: TGTGCCAGCAGCGCGGCCGTGACGGAGGGCTATGGCTACACCTTC. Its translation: CASSAAVTEGYGYTF.

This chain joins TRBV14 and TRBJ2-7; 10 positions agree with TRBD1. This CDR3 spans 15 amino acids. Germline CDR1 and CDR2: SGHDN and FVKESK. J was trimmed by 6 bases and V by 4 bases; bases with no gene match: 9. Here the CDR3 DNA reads TGTGCCAGCAGCCCACCGGGACAGGGGAACGGCGAGCAGTACTTC. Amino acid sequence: CASSPPGQGNGEQYF.

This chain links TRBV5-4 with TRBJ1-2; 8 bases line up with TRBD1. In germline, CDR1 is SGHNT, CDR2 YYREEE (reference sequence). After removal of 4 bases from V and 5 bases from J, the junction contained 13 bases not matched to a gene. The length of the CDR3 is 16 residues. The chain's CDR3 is CASSQPSPGQVYGYTF. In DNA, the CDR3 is TGTGCCAGCAGCCAACCAAGTCCGGGACAGGTTTATGGCTACACCTTC.

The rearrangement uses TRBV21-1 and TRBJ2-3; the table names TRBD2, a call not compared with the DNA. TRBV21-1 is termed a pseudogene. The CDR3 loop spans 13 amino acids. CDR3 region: CATRGGTTDTQYF. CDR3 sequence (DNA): TGTGCCACCCGCGGGGGAACCACAGATACGCAGTATTTT.

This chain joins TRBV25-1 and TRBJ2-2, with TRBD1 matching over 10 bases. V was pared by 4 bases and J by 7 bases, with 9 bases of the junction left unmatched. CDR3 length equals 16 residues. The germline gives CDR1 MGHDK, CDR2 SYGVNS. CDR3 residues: CASSATTGGADGELFF. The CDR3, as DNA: TGTGCCAGCAGTGCAACGACAGGGGGCGCGGACGGGGAGCTGTTTTTT.

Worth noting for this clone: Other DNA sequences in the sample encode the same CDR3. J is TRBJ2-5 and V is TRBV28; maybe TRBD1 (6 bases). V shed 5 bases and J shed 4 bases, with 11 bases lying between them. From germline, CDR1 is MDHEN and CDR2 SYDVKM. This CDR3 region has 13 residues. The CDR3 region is CASSPPRGETQYF. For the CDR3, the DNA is TGTGCCAGCAGTCCCCCCAGGGGAGAGACCCAGTACTTC.

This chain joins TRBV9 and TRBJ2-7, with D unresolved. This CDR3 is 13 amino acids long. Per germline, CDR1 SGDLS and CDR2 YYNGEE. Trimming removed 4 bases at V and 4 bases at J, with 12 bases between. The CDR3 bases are TGTGCCAGCAGCCGTAATGTGGGATACGAGCAGTACTTC. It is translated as CASSRNVGYEQYF.

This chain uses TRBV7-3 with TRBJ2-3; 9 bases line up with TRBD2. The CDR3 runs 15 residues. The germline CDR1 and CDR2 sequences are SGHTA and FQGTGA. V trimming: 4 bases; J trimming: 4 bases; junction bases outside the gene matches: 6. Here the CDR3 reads CASSSLAGAADTQYF. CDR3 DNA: TGTGCCAGCAGCTCTTTAGCGGGAGCGGCAGATACGCAGTATTTT.

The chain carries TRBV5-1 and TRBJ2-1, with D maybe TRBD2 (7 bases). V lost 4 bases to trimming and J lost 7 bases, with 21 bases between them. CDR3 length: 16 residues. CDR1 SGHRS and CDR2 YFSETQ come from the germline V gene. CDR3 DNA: TGCGCCAGCAGCGAGGGGGGGTCCCTTCGCTTGAATGAGCAGTTCTTC. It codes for CASSEGGSLRLNEQFF.

CDR3 nucleotides: TGTGCCAGCAGTTTACTGGCAGGCCGGTGGGAAAAACTGTTTTTT. Translation gives CASSLLAGRWEKLFF. This chain connects TRBV27 to TRBJ1-4; D not resolved. Germline V gene data show CDR1 as MNHEY and CDR2 as SMNVEV (reference sequence). CDR3 length equals 15 residues. V shed 2 bases and J shed 8 bases, with 15 bases lying between them.

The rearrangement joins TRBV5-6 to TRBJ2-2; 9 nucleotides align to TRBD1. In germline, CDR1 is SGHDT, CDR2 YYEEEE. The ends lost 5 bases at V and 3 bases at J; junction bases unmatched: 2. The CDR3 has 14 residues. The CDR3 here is CASRQGADTGELFF. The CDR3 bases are TGTGCCAGCAGACAGGGGGCCGACACCGGGGAGCTGTTTTTT.

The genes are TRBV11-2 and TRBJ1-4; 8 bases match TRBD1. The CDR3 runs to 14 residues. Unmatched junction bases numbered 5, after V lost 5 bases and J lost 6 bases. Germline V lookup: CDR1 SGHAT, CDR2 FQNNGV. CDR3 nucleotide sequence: TGTGCCAGCAGCAGGACAGGGCGCGATGAAAAACTGTTTTTT. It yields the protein CASSRTGRDEKLFF.

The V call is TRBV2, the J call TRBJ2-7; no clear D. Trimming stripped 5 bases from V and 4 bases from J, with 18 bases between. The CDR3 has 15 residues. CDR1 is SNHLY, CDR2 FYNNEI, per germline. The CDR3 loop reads CASSLQRAPGYEQYF. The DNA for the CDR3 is TGTGCCAGCAGTCTCCAAAGGGCCCCTGGATACGAGCAGTACTTC.

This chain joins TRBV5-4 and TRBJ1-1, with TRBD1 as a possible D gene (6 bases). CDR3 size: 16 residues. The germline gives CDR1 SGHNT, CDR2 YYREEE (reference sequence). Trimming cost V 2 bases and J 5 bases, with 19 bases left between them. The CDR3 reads CASSLSLGARGTEAFF. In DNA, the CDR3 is TGTGCCAGCAGCTTATCATTGGGGGCGCGGGGGACTGAAGCTTTCTTT. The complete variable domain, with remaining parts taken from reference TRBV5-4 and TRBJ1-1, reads ETGVTQSPTHLIKTRGQQVTLRCSSQSGHNTVSWYQQALGQGPQFIFQYYREEENGRGNFPPRFSGLQFPNYSSELNVNALELDDSALYLCASSLSLGARGTEAFFGQGTRLTVV.

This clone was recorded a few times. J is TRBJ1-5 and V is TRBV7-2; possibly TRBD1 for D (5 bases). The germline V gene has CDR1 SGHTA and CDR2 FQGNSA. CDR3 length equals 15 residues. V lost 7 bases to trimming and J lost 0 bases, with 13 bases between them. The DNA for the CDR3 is TGTGCCAGCACCCGAGGACAACATAGCAATCAGCCCCAGCATTTT. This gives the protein CASTRGQHSNQPQHF.

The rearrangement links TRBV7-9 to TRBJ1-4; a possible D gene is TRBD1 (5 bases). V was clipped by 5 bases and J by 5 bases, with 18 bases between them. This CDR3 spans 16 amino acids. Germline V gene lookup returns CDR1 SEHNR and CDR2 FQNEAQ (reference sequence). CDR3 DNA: TGTGCCAGCAGCCCCCCTGGGGGACCTCCAAATGAAAAACTGTTTTTT. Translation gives CASSPPGGPPNEKLFF.